These 25 T cell receptor beta chains share one sample of origin, sequenced in a study of Graves' ophthalmopathy and Graves' hyperthyroidism. Transcripts of RNA were the source for amplifying TCR beta CDR3 regions. HTBI primers were employed in first-round RT-PCR, then a second-round multiplex PCR followed. Using its own MiXCR run on the multiplex PCR reads, TCRdb lists one record per CDR3 protein. The repertoire includes roughly 480,000 distinct CDR3 sequences, over 13% of them detected once, and roughly 10% sits in the top ten. The sequenced sample was blood. Source of these receptors: a woman aged 25 to 39 with Graves' ophthalmopathy.

This clonotype was detected ten times or more. This chain connects TRBV6-1 to TRBJ2-5, with D tentatively TRBD1 or TRBD2 (5 bases each). CDR1 is MNHNS, CDR2 SASEGT, per germline. The V end was cut by 10 bases, the J end by 8 bases, with 20 bases between. The CDR3 totals 13 residues. DNA for the CDR3: TGTGCCAAACACCGGGACCTACGAGGCACCCAGTACTTC. Translating gives CAKHRDLRGTQYF.

This clonotype was found many times. The rearrangement uses TRBV5-1 and TRBJ1-6; maybe TRBD1 (6 bases). The CDR3 runs 15 residues. V gave up 0 bases and J gave up 7 bases, with 11 bases separating them. Germline V lookup: CDR1 SGHRS, CDR2 YFSETQ. For the CDR3, the DNA is TGCGCCAGCAGCTTGGGACAGGTCTTCAATTCACCCCTCCACTTT. Protein sequence: CASSLGQVFNSPLHF. Variable domain in full (rest from reference TRBV5-1 and TRBJ1-6): KAGVTQTPRYLIKTRGQQVTLSCSPISGHRSVSWYQQTPGQGLQFLFEYFSETQRNKGNFPGRFSGRQFSNSRSEMNVSTLELGDSALYLCASSLGQVFNSPLHFGNGTRLTVT.

This clonotype was counted at least ten times. The chain carries TRBV6-7 and TRBJ1-6; 7 positions agree with TRBD1. TRBV6-7 is annotated as an ORF whose role is uncertain. The CDR3 spans 16 residues. The junction had 12 bases not matched to a gene; V was cut back by 6 bases and J by 7 bases. The CDR3 bases are TGTGCCAGCAGGGCACGAAGGGGGCCTCCGAATTCACCCCTCCACTTT. Encoded protein: CASRARRGPPNSPLHF.

The CDR3 here is CASSLGTSGRAIYEQYF. Written as DNA, the CDR3 is TGTGCCAGCAGCCTTGGGACTAGCGGGAGGGCGATCTACGAGCAGTACTTC. This chain joins TRBV11-1 and TRBJ2-7, with 16 bases fitting TRBD2. The J segment lost 3 bases and the V segment lost 5 bases, leaving 7 bases of the junction unmatched. Germline-derived CDR1 and CDR2 are SGHAT and FQDESV (reference sequence). This CDR3 contains 17 residues.

The table lists this clonotype with many counts. The V call is TRBV6-1, the J call TRBJ2-7; 12 bases agree with TRBD2. Germline lookup yields CDR1 MNHNS and CDR2 SASEGT. CDR3 length: 15 amino acids. V was pared by 8 bases and J by 4 bases, with 9 bases of the junction left unmatched. CDR3 sequence: CASQGTSGGNYEQYF. CDR3 bases: TGTGCCAGCCAGGGAACTAGCGGGGGGAATTACGAGCAGTACTTC.

The V and J genes are TRBV19 and TRBJ1-1; TRBD1 aligns across 9 bases. Losses at the gene ends were 4 bases for V and 4 bases for J; bases not matched to a gene: 7. Germline V lookup: CDR1 LNHDA, CDR2 SQIVND (reference sequence). The CDR3 sequence is 15 residues long. The CDR3 DNA follows: TGTGCCAGTAGTACCACAGGGGGCTTTAGCACTGAAGCTTTCTTT. Its translation is CASSTTGGFSTEAFF.

The sample holds one count of this clonotype. The CDR3 sequence is CASSPHAGNTEAFF. CDR3 coding DNA: TGTGCCAGCAGCCCGCATGCAGGGAACACTGAAGCTTTCTTT. The chain couples TRBV3-1 to TRBJ1-1; D is unresolved. Germline CDR1 reads LGHDT; CDR2 reads YNNKEL (reference sequence). Trimming removed 4 bases from V and 1 base from J, with 10 bases in between. CDR3 size: 14 residues.

At least ten counts were recorded for this clonotype. The chain uses TRBV12-3 or TRBV12-4 and TRBJ1-5; D is perhaps TRBD1 (5 bases). This CDR3 contains 14 residues. The germline V and J ends were trimmed by 2 bases and 6 bases, with 11 bases remaining between them. As DNA, the CDR3 is TGTGCCAGCAGTTTATGGGGGGTGAGTCAGCCCCAGCATTTT. Its protein is CASSLWGVSQPQHF.

This clonotype was observed many times. V usage is TRBV2 and J usage is TRBJ1-2; 7 positions agree with TRBD1. This CDR3 comprises 13 residues. Germline V gives CDR1 SNHLY, CDR2 FYNNEI. J lost 2 bases, V lost 6 bases, and 3 bases had no gene match. In DNA, the CDR3 is TGTGCCAGCAGGGTGACAGGGAACTATGGCTACACCTTC. Amino acid sequence: CASRVTGNYGYTF.

Of note for this clonotype: A single base separates this from a much larger clone, so it may be a read error. J is TRBJ1-1 and V is TRBV2; no definite D call. Trimming removed 7 bases from V and 0 bases from J, with 12 bases in between. The CDR3 length is 14 residues. Germline CDR1 reads SNHLY; CDR2 reads FYNNEI. The DNA for the CDR3 is TGTGCCAGCATCTTAACCGGCATGAACACTGAAGCTTTCTTT. Translation gives CASILTGMNTEAFF.

This clonotype was counted many times. The chain has TRBV12-5 and TRBJ1-5; D not resolved. Trimming shortened V by 6 bases and J by 4 bases, and 4 bases separated the two germline ends. The CDR3 has 11 amino acids. CDR1 is LGHNT and CDR2 is FRNRAP in the germline V gene. The CDR3 DNA follows: TGTGCTAGTGGCTTAAATCAGCCCCAGCATTTT. It translates to CASGLNQPQHF.

This clonotype was seen many times. CDR3 residues: CASSEVDRVEQYF. The CDR3 region has the DNA TGTGCCAGCAGTGAAGTGGACAGGGTCGAGCAGTACTTC. The V gene is TRBV2, the J gene TRBJ2-7; 8 bases are shared with TRBD1. The CDR3 covers 13 residues. Germline V gene sequence: CDR1 SNHLY, CDR2 FYNNEI. Unmatched junction bases numbered 2, after V lost 1 base and J lost 6 bases. The complete variable domain, with remaining parts taken from reference TRBV2 and TRBJ2-7, reads EPEVTQTPSHQVTQMGQEVILRCVPISNHLYFYWYRQILGQKVEFLVSFYNNEISEKSEIFDDQFSVERPDGSNFTLKIRSTKLEDSAMYFCASSEVDRVEQYFGPGTRLTVT.

This clonotype was seen ten or more times. This rearrangement joins TRBV7-2 to TRBJ2-7; D remains unclear. The germline CDR1 and CDR2 sequences are SGHTA and FQGNSA. V gave up 4 bases and J gave up 2 bases, with 21 bases separating them. The CDR3 contains 17 residues. The CDR3 sequence: CASSSISGQFAPYEQYF. CDR3 DNA sequence: TGTGCCAGCAGCTCCATTTCCGGGCAGTTCGCCCCCTACGAGCAGTACTTC.

This clonotype was observed a handful of times. The chain couples TRBV28 to TRBJ2-7; D is ambiguous. Germline values: CDR1 MDHEN, CDR2 SYDVKM. The CDR3 consists of 13 residues. The germline V and J ends were trimmed by 4 bases and 0 bases, with 7 bases remaining between them. CDR3 protein: CASSWTDSYEQYF. CDR3 DNA sequence: TGTGCCAGCAGTTGGACCGACTCCTACGAGCAGTACTTC.

This clonotype was recorded at least ten times. V and J are TRBV28 and TRBJ1-2; D might be TRBD1 (6 bases). This CDR3 has 14 residues. V dropped 6 bases and J dropped 3 bases, with 14 bases sitting between them. The germline gives CDR1 MDHEN, CDR2 SYDVKM. The CDR3 is CASRTIQGYYGYTF. The CDR3 DNA is TGTGCCAGCAGGACGATACAGGGCTACTATGGCTACACCTTC.

The sample holds many counts of this clonotype. In DNA, the CDR3 is TGTGCCAGCAAGACAGGGGGAAACACCATATATTTT. It codes for CASKTGGNTIYF. This chain joins TRBV12-3 or TRBV12-4 and TRBJ1-3; 7 bases are shared with TRBD1. This CDR3 is built from 12 residues. V gave up 7 bases and J gave up 4 bases; unmatched junction bases: 1.

The rearrangement uses TRBV19 and TRBJ2-7; the match to TRBD1 covers 9 bases. Germline lookup yields CDR1 LNHDA and CDR2 SQIVND (reference sequence). Trimming cost V 10 bases and J 5 bases; bases outside gene matches: 12. The CDR3 has 14 amino acids. CDR3 DNA sequence: TGTGCCACGAGAGGACAGGGGCGGGTGGACGAGCAGTACTTC. It encodes CATRGQGRVDEQYF.

Worth noting for this clonotype: This may stem from a read error, because a much larger clone lies one nucleotide away. The gene calls are TRBV25-1 and TRBJ1-2, with TRBD1 as a possible D gene (5 bases). The CDR3 sequence is 14 residues long. Germline V CDR1 and CDR2: MGHDK, SYGVNS. The CDR3 nucleotides read TGTGCCAGCGGCCGGGACGGGAATAACTATGGCTACATCTTC. Encoded protein: CASGRDGNNYGYIF.

This clonotype came up many times. V usage is TRBV28 and J usage is TRBJ1-5; D possibly corresponds to TRBD1 (5 bases). This CDR3 is built from 16 residues. The V end was cut by 2 bases, the J end by 0 bases, with 11 bases between. The germline CDR1 and CDR2 sequences are MDHEN and SYDVKM. CDR3 nucleotides: TGTGCCAGCAGTTTAGGGGGTTTTTATAGCAATCAGCCCCAGCATTTT. Protein product: CASSLGGFYSNQPQHF.

This clonotype has a count of ten or more. The chain couples TRBV24-1 to TRBJ2-5, with TRBD1 as a possible D gene (6 bases). CDR1 KGHDR and CDR2 SFDVKD come from the germline V gene. The CDR3 is 13 amino acids. V dropped 6 bases and J dropped 4 bases, with 11 bases sitting between them. CDR3 nucleotides: TGTGCCACCAGTCCGACAGGCATAGAGACCCAGTACTTC. It is translated as CATSPTGIETQYF.

The rearrangement uses TRBV20-1 and TRBJ2-5, with D perhaps TRBD2 (5 bases). V lost 4 bases, J lost 4 bases, and 25 bases lay in between. Per germline, CDR1 DFQATT and CDR2 SNEGSKA (reference sequence). The CDR3 is 17 residues long. CDR3 loop: CSANPFPLGRAGETQYF. The CDR3 DNA follows: TGCAGTGCTAATCCCTTCCCCCTAGGACGGGCGGGAGAGACCCAGTACTTC.

As regards this clonotype: Given a much more abundant clone one base away, this may be a read error. The chain couples TRBV18 to TRBJ2-5; D perhaps matches TRBD2 (7 bases). The germline CDR1 and CDR2 sequences are KGHSH and LQKENI. CDR3 size: 15 residues. The chain's CDR3 is CASSPLDSGGQTKYF. CDR3 sequence (DNA): TGTGCCAGCTCACCACTTGATTCCGGGGGGCAGACCAAGTACTTC. Supplemented by reference TRBV18 and TRBJ2-5, the full variable domain reads NAGVMQNPRHLVRRRGQEARLRCSPMKGHSHVYWYRQLPEEGLKFMVYLQKENIIDESGMPKERFSAEFPKEGPSILRIQQVVRGDSAAYFCASSPLDSGGQTKYFGPGTRLLVL.

This clonotype has ten or more counts. The rearrangement joins TRBV27 to TRBJ1-6; no clear D. Deletions cut 3 bases from V and 7 bases from J, with 16 bases between. This CDR3 comprises 16 residues. The V gene's germline CDR1 is MNHEY and CDR2 SMNVEV (reference sequence). This CDR3 reads CASSFRPVAKNSPLHF. The CDR3 nucleotides read TGTGCCAGCAGTTTTCGACCCGTAGCGAAAAATTCACCCCTCCACTTT.

The chain carries TRBV4-3 and TRBJ1-2; 10 nucleotides line up with TRBD1. V lost 3 bases and J lost 5; bases outside the gene matches: 9. The CDR3 totals 16 residues. From germline, CDR1 is LGHNA and CDR2 YSLEER. The CDR3 reads CASSQANGQGEYGYTF. CDR3 DNA sequence: TGCGCCAGCAGCCAGGCTAATGGACAGGGGGAATATGGCTACACCTTC.

The table lists this clonotype with many counts. The J gene is TRBJ2-7, the V gene TRBV28, with no clear D. The CDR3 extends over 15 amino acids. Trimming pared 3 bases from V and 4 bases from J, leaving 16 bases between. The V gene's germline CDR1 is MDHEN and CDR2 SYDVKM. The CDR3 here is CASSLSGSSLYEQYF. In DNA, the CDR3 is TGTGCCAGCAGTTTGTCGGGCAGTAGTCTATACGAGCAGTACTTC.